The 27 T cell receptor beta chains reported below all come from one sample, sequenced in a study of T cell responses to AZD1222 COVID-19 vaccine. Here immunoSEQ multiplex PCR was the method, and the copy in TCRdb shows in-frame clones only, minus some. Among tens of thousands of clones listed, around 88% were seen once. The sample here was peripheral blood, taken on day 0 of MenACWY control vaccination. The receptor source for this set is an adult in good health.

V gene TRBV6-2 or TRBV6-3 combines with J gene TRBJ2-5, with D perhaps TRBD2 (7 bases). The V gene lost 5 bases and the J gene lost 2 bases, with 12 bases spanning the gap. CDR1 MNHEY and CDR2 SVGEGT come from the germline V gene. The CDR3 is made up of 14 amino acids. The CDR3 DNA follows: TGTGCCAGCAGTCAAGGGGGGGAGCAAGAGACCCAGTACTTC. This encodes CASSQGGEQETQYF.

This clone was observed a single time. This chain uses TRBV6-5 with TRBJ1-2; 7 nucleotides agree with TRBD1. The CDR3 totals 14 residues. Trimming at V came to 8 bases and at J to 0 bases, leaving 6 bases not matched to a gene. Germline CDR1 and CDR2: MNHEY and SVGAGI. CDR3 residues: CASLGDRTNYGYTF. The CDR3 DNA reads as TGTGCCAGCCTAGGGGACAGAACTAACTATGGCTACACCTTC.

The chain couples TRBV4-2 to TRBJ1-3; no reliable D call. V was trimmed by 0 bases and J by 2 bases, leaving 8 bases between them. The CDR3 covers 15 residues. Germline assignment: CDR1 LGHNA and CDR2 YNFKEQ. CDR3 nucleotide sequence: TGTGCCAGCAGCCAAGAGGCCGGACCTGGAAACACCATATATTTT. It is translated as CASSQEAGPGNTIYF.

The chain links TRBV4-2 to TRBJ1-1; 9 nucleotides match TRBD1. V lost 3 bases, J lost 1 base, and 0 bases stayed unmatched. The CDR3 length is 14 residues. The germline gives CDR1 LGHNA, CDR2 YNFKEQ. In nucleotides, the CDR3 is TGTGCCAGCAGCCAGGGACAGGGGAACACTGAAGCTTTCTTT. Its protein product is CASSQGQGNTEAFF.

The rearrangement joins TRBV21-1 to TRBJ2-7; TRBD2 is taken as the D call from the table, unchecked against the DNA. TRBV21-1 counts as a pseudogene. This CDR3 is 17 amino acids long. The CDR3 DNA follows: TGTGCCAGCAGCAAAGCGGGGGGGCGGTACACGGTCTACGAGCAGTACTTC. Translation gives CASSKAGGRYTVYEQYF.

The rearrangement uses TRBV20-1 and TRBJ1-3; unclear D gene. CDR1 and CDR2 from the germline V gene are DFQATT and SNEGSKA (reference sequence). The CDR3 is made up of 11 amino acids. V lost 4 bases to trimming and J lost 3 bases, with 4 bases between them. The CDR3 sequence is CSATDGNTIYF. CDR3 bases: TGCAGTGCTACAGATGGAAACACCATATATTTT.

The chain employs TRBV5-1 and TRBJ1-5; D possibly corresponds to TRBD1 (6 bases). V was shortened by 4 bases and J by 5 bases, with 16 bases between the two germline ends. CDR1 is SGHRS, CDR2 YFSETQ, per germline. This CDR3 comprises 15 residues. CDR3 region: CASSRDPGAHQPQHF. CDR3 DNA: TGCGCCAGCAGCCGGGATCCGGGGGCACATCAGCCCCAGCATTTT.

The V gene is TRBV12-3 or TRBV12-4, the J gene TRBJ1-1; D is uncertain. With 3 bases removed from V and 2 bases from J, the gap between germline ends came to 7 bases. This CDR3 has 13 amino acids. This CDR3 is CASSLIDNTEAFF. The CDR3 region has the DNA TGTGCCAGCAGTTTGATAGACAACACTGAAGCTTTCTTT.

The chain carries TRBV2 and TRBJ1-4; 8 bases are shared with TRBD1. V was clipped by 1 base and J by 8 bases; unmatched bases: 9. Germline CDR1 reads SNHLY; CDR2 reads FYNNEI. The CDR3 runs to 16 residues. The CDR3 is CASSEDKDRGGEKLFF. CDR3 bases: TGTGCCAGCAGTGAAGATAAAGACAGGGGAGGCGAAAAACTGTTTTTT. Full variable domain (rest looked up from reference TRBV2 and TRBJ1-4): EPEVTQTPSHQVTQMGQEVILRCVPISNHLYFYWYRQILGQKVEFLVSFYNNEISEKSEIFDDQFSVERPDGSNFTLKIRSTKLEDSAMYFCASSEDKDRGGEKLFFGSGTQLSVL.

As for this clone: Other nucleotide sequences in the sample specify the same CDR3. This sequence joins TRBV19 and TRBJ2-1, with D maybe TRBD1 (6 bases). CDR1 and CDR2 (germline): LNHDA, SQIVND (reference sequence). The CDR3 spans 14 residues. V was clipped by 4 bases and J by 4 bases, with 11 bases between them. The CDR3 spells CASSTRTDYNEQFF. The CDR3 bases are TGTGCCAGTAGTACTAGGACAGATTACAATGAGCAGTTCTTC.

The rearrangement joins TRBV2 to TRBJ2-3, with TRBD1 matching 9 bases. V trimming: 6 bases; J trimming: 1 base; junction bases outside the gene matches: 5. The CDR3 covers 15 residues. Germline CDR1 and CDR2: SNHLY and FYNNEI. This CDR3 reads CASSEQGARTDTQYF. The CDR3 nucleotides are TGTGCCAGCAGCGAACAGGGGGCACGCACAGATACGCAGTATTTT.

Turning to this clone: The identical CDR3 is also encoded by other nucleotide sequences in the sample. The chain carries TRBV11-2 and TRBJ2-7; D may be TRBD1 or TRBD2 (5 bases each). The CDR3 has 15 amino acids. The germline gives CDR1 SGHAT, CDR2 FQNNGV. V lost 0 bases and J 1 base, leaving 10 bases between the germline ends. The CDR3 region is CASSLERGPSYEQYF. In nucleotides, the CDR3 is TGTGCCAGCAGCTTAGAGAGGGGACCATCCTACGAGCAGTACTTC.

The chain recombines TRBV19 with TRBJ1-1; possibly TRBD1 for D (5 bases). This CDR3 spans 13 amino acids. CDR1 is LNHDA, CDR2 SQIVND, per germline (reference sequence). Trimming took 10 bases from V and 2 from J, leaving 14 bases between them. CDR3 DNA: TGTGCCACCTCGAGGGGCCCAAACACTGAAGCTTTCTTT. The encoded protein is CATSRGPNTEAFF.

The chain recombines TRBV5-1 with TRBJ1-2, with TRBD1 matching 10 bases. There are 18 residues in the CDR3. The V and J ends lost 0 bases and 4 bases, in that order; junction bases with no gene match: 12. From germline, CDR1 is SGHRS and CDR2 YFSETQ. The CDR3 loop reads CASSLAWDRGFDIYGYTF. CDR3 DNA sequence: TGCGCCAGCAGCTTGGCCTGGGACAGGGGATTCGATATCTATGGCTACACCTTC.

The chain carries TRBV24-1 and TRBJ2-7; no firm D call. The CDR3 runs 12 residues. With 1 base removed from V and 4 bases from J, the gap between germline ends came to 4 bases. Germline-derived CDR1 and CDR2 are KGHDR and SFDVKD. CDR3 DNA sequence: TGTGCCACCAGTGATTTAGGGTACGAGCAGTACTTC. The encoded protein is CATSDLGYEQYF.

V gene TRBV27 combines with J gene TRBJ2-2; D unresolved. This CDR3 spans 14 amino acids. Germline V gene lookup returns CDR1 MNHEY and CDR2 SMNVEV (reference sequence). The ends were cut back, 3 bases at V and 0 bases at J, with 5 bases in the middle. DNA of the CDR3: TGTGCCAGCAGTTTCCTTCCGAACACCGGGGAGCTGTTTTTT. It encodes CASSFLPNTGELFF.

The CDR3 nucleotides read TGCGCCAGCAGCTTGGATACAGGGGAGACAGATACGCAGTATTTT. As protein: CASSLDTGETDTQYF. J is TRBJ2-3 and V is TRBV5-1; 7 bases fit TRBD1. V was pared by 0 bases and J by 3 bases, with 4 bases of the junction left unmatched. There are 15 residues in the CDR3. Looked up from germline, CDR1 is SGHRS and CDR2 is YFSETQ. Drawing the rest from reference TRBV5-1 and TRBJ2-3, the complete variable domain is KAGVTQTPRYLIKTRGQQVTLSCSPISGHRSVSWYQQTPGQGLQFLFEYFSETQRNKGNFPGRFSGRQFSNSRSEMNVSTLELGDSALYLCASSLDTGETDTQYFGPGTRLTVL.

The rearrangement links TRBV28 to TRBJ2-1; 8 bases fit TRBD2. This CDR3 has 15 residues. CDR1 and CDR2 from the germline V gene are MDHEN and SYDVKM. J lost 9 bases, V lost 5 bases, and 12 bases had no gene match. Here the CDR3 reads CASSPPGLAKGEQFF. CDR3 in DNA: TGTGCCAGCAGTCCGCCTGGACTAGCTAAGGGTGAGCAGTTCTTC.

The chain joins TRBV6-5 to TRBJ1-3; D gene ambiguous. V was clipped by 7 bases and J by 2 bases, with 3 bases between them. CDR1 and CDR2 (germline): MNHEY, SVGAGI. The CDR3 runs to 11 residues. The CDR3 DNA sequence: TGTGCCAGCACTACTGGAAACACCATATATTTT. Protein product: CASTTGNTIYF.

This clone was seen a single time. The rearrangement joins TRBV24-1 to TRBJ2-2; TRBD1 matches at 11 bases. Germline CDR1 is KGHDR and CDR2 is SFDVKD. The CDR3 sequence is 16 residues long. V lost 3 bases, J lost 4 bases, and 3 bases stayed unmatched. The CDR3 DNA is TGTGCCACCAGTGATCCGGGACAGGGGGGCACCGGGGAGCTGTTTTTT. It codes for CATSDPGQGGTGELFF.

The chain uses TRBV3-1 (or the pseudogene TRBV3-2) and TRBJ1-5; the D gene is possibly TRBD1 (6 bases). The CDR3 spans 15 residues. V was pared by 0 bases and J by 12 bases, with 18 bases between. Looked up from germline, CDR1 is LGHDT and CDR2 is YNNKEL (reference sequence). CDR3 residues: CASSQEIGGRQVQHF. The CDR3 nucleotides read TGTGCCAGCAGCCAAGAGATAGGGGGGCGGCAGGTCCAGCATTTT.

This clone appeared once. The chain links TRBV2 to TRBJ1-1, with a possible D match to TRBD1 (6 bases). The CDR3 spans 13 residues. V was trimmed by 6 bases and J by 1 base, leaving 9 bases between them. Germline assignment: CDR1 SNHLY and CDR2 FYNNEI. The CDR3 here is CASRLDRNTEAFF. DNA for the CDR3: TGTGCCAGCAGACTGGACAGGAACACTGAAGCTTTCTTT.

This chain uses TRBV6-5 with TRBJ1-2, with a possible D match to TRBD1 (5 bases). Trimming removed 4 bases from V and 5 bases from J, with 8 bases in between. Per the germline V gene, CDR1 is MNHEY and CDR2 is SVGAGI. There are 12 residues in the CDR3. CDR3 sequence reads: CASSLEGYGYTF. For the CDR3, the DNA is TGTGCCAGCAGTTTGGAGGGGTATGGCTACACCTTC.

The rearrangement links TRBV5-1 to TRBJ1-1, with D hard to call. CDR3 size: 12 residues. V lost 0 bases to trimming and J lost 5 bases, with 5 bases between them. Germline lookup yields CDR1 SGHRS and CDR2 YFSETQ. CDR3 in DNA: TGCGCCAGCAGCTTGGGGGTTACTGAAGCTTTCTTT. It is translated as CASSLGVTEAFF. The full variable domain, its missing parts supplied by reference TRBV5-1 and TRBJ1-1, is KAGVTQTPRYLIKTRGQQVTLSCSPISGHRSVSWYQQTPGQGLQFLFEYFSETQRNKGNFPGRFSGRQFSNSRSEMNVSTLELGDSALYLCASSLGVTEAFFGQGTRLTVV.

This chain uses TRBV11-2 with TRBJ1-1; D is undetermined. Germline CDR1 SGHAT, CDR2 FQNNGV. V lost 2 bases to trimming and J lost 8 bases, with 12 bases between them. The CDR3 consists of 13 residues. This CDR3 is CASSLLWLEEAFF. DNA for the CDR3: TGTGCCAGCAGCTTACTTTGGTTGGAAGAAGCTTTCTTT. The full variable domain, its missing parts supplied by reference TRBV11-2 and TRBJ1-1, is EAGVAQSPRYKIIEKRQSVAFWCNPISGHATLYWYQQILGQGPKLLIQFQNNGVVDDSQLPKDRFSAERLKGVDSTLKIQPAKLEDSAVYLCASSLLWLEEAFFGQGTRLTVV.

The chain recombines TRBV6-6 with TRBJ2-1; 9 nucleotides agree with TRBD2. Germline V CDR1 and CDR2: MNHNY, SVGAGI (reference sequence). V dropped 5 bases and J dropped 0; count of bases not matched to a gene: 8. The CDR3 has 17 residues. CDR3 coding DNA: TGTGCCAGCAGTCGGAGCGGGGGGACGAGCTCCTACAATGAGCAGTTCTTC. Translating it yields CASSRSGGTSSYNEQFF.

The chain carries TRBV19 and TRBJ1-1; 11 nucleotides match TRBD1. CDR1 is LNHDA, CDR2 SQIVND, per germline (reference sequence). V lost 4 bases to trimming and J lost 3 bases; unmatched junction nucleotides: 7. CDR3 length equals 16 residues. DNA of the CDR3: TGTGCCAGTAGTACCCGGGACAGGGGGTCCGACACTGAAGCTTTCTTT. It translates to CASSTRDRGSDTEAFF.